The TCR beta chain described here comes from a study of cytomegalovirus exposure and HLA in healthy donors. The study ran its PCR with 60 Vbeta and 13 Jbeta primers. Profiling relied on immunoSEQ multiplex PCR, and the TCRdb table lists in-frame clones only, not all of them. The sample lists over 200,000 clones, around 88% occurring once. The CDR3 is 14 residues long. V lost 3 bases and J 4 bases, leaving 10 bases between the germline ends. Germline CDR1 reads MGHRA; CDR2 reads YSYEKL. J is TRBJ1-5 and V is TRBV4-1, with a tentative D call TRBD1 (6 bases). The sample consisted of PBMCs. This sequence originates from a woman between 18 and 29 years old in good health and CMV-seronegative. In nucleotides, the CDR3 is TGCGCCAGCAGCCAGCAGGGGTGGAATCAGCCCCAGCATTTT. It specifies CASSQQGWNQPQHF.